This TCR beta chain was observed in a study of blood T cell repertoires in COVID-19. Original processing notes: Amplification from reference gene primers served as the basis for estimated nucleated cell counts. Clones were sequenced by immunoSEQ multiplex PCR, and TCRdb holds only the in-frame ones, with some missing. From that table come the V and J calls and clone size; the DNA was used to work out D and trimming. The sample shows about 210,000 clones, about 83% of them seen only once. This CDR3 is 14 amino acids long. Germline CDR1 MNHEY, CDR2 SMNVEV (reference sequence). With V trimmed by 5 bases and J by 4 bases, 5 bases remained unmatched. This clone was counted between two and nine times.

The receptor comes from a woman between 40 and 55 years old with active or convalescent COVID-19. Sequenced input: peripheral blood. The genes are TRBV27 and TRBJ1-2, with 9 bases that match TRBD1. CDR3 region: CASSIGTGIYGYTF. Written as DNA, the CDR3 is TGTGCCAGCAGTATCGGGACAGGGATCTATGGCTACACCTTC.